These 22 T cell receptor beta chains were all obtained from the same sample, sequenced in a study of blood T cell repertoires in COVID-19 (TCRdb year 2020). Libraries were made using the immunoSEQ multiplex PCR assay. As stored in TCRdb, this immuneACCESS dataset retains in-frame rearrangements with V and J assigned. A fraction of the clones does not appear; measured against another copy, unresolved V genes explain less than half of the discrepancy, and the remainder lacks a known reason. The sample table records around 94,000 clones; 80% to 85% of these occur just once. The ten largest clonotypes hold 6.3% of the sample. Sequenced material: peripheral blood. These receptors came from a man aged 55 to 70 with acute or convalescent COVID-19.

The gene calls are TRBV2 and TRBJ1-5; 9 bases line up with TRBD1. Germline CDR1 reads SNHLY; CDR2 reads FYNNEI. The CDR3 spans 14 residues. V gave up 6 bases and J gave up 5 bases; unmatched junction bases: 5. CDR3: CASRLRTGDQPQHF. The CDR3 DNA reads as TGTGCCAGCAGGCTCCGGACAGGGGATCAGCCCCAGCATTTT.

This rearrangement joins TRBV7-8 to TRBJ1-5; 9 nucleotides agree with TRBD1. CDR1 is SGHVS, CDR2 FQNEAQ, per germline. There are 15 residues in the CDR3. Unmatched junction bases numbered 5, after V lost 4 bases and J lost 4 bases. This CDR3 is CASSSAGTGNQPQHF. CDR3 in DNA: TGTGCCAGCAGCTCAGCCGGGACAGGGAATCAGCCCCAGCATTTT.

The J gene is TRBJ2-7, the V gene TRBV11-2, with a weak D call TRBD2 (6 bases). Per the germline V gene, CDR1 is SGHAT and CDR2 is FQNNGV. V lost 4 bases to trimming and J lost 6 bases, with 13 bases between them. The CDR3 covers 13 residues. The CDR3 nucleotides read TGTGCCAGCAGCTCACAATCCGGGGGCGAGCAGTACTTC. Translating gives CASSSQSGGEQYF.

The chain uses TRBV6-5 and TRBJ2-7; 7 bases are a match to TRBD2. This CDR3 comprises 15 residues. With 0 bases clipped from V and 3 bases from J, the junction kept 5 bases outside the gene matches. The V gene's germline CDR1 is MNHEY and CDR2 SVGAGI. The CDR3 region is CASSYSPGLFYEQYF. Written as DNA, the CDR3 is TGTGCCAGCAGTTACTCGCCGGGACTATTCTACGAGCAGTACTTC.

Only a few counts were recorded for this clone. This CDR3 reads CASSYGGRQNEKLFF. The CDR3 nucleotides are TGTGCCAGCAGTTACGGTGGCAGGCAGAATGAAAAACTGTTTTTT. The V gene is TRBV6-2 or TRBV6-3, the J gene TRBJ1-4; the D is unclear. Germline lookup yields CDR1 MNHEY and CDR2 SVGEGT. The CDR3 sequence is 15 residues long. The V gene lost 2 bases and the J gene lost 5 bases, with 12 bases spanning the gap.

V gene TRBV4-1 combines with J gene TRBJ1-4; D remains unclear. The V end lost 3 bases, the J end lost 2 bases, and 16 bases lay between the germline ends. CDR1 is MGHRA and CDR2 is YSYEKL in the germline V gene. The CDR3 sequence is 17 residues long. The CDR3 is CASSQGIRGTTNEKLFF. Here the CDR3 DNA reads TGCGCCAGCAGCCAGGGGATTCGGGGAACGACTAATGAAAAACTGTTTTTT.

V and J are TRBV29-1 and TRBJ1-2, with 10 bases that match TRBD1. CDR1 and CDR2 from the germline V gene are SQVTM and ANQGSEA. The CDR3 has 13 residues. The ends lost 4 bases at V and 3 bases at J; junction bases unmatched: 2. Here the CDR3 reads CSVAGQGDYGYTF. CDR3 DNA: TGCAGCGTTGCAGGACAGGGGGACTATGGCTACACCTTC.

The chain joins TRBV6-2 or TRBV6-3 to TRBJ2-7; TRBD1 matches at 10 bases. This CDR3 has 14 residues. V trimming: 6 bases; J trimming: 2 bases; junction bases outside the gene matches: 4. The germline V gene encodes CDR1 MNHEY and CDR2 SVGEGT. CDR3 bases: TGTGCCAGCAGCAAGACAGGGGGCCCCTACGAGCAGTACTTC. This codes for CASSKTGGPYEQYF.

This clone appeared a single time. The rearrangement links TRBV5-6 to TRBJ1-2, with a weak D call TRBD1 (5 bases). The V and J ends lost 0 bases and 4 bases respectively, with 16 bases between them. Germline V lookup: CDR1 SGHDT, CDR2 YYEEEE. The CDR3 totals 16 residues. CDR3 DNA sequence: TGTGCCAGCAGCTTGGTGGGGCGGGGGTCGACCTATGGCTACACCTTC. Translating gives CASSLVGRGSTYGYTF. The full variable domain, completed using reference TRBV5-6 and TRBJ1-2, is DAGVTQSPTHLIKTRGQQVTLRCSPKSGHDTVSWYQQALGQGPQFIFQYYEEEERQRGNFPDRFSGHQFPNYSSELNVNALLLGDSALYLCASSLVGRGSTYGYTFGSGTRLTVV.

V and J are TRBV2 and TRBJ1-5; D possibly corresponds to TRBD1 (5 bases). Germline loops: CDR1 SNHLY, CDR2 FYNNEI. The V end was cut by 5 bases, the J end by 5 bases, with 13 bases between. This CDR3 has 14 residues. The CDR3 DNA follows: TGTGCCAGCAGTTCGACAGCGCCTGATCAGCCCCAGCATTTT. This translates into CASSSTAPDQPQHF.

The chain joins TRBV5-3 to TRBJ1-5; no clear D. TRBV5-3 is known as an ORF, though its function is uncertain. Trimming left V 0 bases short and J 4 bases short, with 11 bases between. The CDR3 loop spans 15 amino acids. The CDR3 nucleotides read TGTGCCAGAAGCTTGGATGGGGAGGGAAATCAGCCCCAGCATTTT. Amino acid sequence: CARSLDGEGNQPQHF.

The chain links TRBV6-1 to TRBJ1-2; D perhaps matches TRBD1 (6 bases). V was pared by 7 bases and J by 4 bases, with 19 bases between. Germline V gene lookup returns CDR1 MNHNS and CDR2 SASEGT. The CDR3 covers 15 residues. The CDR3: CASTSEQGLLYGYTF. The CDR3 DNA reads TGTGCCAGCACCTCCGAACAGGGCCTACTCTATGGCTACACCTTC.

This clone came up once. This CDR3 is CATSRKTSGDGLVEQYF. Here the CDR3 DNA reads TGTGCCACCAGCAGAAAGACTAGCGGGGACGGACTGGTCGAGCAGTACTTC. The V and J genes are TRBV15 and TRBJ2-7, with 11 nucleotides matching TRBD2. The CDR3 is 17 amino acids. The ends lost 2 bases at V and 6 bases at J; junction bases unmatched: 12. The germline gives CDR1 LNHNV, CDR2 YYDKDF (reference sequence).

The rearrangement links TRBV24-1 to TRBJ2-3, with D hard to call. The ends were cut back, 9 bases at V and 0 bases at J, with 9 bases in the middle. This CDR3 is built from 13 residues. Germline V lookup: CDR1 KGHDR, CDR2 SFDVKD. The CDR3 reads CATGPSSTDTQYF. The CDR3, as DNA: TGTGCCACCGGGCCATCTAGCACAGATACGCAGTATTTT.

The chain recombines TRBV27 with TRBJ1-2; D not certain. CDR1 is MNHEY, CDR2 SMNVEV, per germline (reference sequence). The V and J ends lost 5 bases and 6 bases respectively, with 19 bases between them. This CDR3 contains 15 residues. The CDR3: CASSRPYNYNDGYTF. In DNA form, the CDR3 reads TGTGCCAGCAGTCGCCCCTATAACTACAACGATGGCTACACCTTC.

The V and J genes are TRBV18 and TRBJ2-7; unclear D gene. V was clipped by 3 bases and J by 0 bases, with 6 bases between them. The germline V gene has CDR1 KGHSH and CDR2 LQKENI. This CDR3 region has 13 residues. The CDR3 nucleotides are TGTGCCAGCTCACCTACCAGCTCCTACGAGCAGTACTTC. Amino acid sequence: CASSPTSSYEQYF.

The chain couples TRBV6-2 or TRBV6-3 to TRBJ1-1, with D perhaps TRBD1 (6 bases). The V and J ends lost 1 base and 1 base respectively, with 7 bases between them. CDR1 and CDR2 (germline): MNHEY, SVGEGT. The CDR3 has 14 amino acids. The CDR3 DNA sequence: TGTGCCAGCAGTTACTTCAGGGGGAACACTGAAGCTTTCTTT. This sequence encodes CASSYFRGNTEAFF.

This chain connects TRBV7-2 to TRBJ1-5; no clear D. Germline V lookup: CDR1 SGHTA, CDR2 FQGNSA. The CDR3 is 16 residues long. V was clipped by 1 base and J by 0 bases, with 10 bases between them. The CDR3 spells CASSLEVTYSNQPQHF. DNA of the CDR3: TGTGCCAGCAGCTTAGAGGTGACATATAGCAATCAGCCCCAGCATTTT.

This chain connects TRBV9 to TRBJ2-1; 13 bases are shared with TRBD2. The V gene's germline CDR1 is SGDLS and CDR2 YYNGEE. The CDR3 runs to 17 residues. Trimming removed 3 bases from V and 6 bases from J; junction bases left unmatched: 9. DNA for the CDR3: TGTGCCAGCAGCGCGGGGACTAGCGGGGTTTGGGGCAATGAGCAGTTCTTC. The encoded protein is CASSAGTSGVWGNEQFF. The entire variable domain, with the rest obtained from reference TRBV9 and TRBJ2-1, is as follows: DSGVTQTPKHLITATGQRVTLRCSPRSGDLSVYWYQQSLDQGLQFLIQYYNGEERAKGNILERFSAQQFPDLHSELNLSSLELGDSALYFCASSAGTSGVWGNEQFFGPGTRLTVL.

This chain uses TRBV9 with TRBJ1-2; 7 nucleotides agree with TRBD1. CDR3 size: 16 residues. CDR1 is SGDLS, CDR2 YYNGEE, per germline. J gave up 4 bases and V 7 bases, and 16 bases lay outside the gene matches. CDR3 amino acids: CASSPSGTVITYGYTF. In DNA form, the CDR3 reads TGTGCCAGCTCACCGTCCGGGACAGTAATAACCTATGGCTACACCTTC.

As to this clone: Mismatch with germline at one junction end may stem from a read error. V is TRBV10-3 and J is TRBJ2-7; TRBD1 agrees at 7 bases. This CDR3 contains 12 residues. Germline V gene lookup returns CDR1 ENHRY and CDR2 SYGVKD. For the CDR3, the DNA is TGTGCCGTCAGACAGGGCCCCCACGAGCAGTACTTC. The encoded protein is CAVRQGPHEQYF.

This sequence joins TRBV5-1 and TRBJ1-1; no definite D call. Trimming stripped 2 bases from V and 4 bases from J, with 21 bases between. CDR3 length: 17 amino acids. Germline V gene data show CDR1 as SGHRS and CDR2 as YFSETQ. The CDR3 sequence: CASSFRSVRNPLTEAFF. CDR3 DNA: TGCGCCAGCAGCTTTAGATCCGTGCGGAATCCGCTCACTGAAGCTTTCTTT.